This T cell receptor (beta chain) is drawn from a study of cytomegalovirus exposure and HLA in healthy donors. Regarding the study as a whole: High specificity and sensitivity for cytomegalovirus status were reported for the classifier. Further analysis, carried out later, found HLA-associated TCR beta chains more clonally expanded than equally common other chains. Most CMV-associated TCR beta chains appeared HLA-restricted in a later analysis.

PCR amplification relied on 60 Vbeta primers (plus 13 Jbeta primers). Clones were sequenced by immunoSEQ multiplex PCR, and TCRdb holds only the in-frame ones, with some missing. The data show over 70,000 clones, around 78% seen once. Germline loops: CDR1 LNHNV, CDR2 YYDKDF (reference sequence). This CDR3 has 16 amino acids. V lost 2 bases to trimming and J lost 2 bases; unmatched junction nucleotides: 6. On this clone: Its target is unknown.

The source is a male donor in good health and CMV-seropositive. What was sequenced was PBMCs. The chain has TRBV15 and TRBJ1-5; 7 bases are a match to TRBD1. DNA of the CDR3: TGTGCCACCAGCAGAAGCCCCGGGACAGGCAATCAGCCCCAGCATTTT. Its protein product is CATSRSPGTGNQPQHF.